These 8 T cell receptor beta chains were all obtained from the same sample, sequenced in a study of T cells in localized non-small cell lung cancer. Assay: immunoSEQ multiplex PCR; the TCRdb copy retains only in-frame clones and omits some. Of 90,000 or so clones in the sample, roughly 87% were seen once. The source was peripheral blood, collected before any cancer treatment. The receptors come from a man aged 35-69 years with stage I squamous cell lung carcinoma.

The chain links TRBV7-2 to TRBJ2-6; no clear D gene. CDR1 and CDR2 from the germline V gene are SGHTA and FQGNSA. This CDR3 is built from 13 residues. Trimming cost V 0 bases and J 3 bases, with 0 bases left between them. This CDR3 reads CASSLAGANVLTF. CDR3 in DNA: TGTGCCAGCAGCTTAGCTGGGGCCAACGTCCTGACTTTC.

CDR3 coding DNA: TGTGCCAGCAGACAAGGAAGGGACCAGCCCCAGCATTTT. Amino acid sequence: CASRQGRDQPQHF. This sequence joins TRBV28 and TRBJ1-5, with D tentatively TRBD1 (5 bases). The germline CDR1 and CDR2 sequences are MDHEN and SYDVKM. The CDR3 runs to 13 residues. V shed 6 bases and J shed 7 bases, with 13 bases lying between them.

The V and J genes are TRBV30 and TRBJ1-1, with 11 positions matching TRBD1. The germline gives CDR1 GTSNPN, CDR2 SVGIG (reference sequence). V dropped 2 bases and J dropped 1; count of bases not matched to a gene: 3. This CDR3 comprises 15 residues. The CDR3 region has the DNA TGTGCCTGGAGTAGGACAGGGGGCCCGAACACTGAAGCTTTCTTT. This sequence encodes CAWSRTGGPNTEAFF. The full variable domain, its missing parts supplied by reference TRBV30 and TRBJ1-1, is SQTIHQWPATLVQPVGSPLSLECTVEGTSNPNLYWYRQAAGRGLQLLFYSVGIGQISSEVPQNLSASRPQDRQFILSSKKLLLSDSGFYLCAWSRTGGPNTEAFFGQGTRLTVV.

The chain links TRBV15 to TRBJ2-5, with D maybe TRBD1 (8 bases). CDR1 is LNHNV, CDR2 YYDKDF, per germline (reference sequence). The CDR3 length is 17 residues. Trimming removed 5 bases from V and 4 bases from J, with 23 bases in between. CDR3 protein: CATSSLDRAGVRETQYF. The CDR3 nucleotides are TGTGCCACCAGCTCTTTGGACAGGGCGGGGGTCCGAGAGACCCAGTACTTC.

The CDR3 nucleotides read TGTGCCAGCAGCCGGACCTCGGGAGAGACCCAGTACTTC. Translation: CASSRTSGETQYF. The rearrangement uses TRBV5-6 and TRBJ2-5; D unclear. CDR1 and CDR2 from the germline V gene are SGHDT and YYEEEE. The CDR3 extends over 13 amino acids. Trimming left V 4 bases short and J 4 bases short, with 11 bases between.

This rearrangement joins TRBV7-2 to TRBJ1-4; tentative D call: TRBD1 (6 bases). From germline, CDR1 is SGHTA and CDR2 FQGNSA. Deletions cut 5 bases from V and 7 bases from J, with 17 bases between. This CDR3 comprises 15 residues. CDR3 DNA: TGTGCCAGCAGCCTACAGGGACTTTACGGTGAAAAACTGTTTTTT. Protein sequence: CASSLQGLYGEKLFF.

The rearrangement uses TRBV7-9 and TRBJ2-2; the D is unclear. The V gene lost 1 base and the J gene lost 9 bases, with 9 bases spanning the gap. This CDR3 comprises 13 residues. Germline V gene lookup returns CDR1 SEHNR and CDR2 FQNEAQ (reference sequence). For the CDR3, the DNA is TGTGCCAGCAGCTTAGATACGCCCAGGGAGCTGTTTTTT. It translates to CASSLDTPRELFF.

This sequence joins TRBV6-1 and TRBJ1-5; maybe TRBD1 (6 bases). The CDR3 loop spans 15 amino acids. The ends were cut back, 7 bases at V and 1 base at J, with 14 bases in the middle. Germline CDR1 and CDR2: MNHNS and SASEGT. The CDR3 DNA is TGTGCCAGCAACACAGGGTTCGGAAGCAATCAGCCCCAGCATTTT. It translates to CASNTGFGSNQPQHF.